What follows are 19 T cell receptor beta chains derived from one specimen sequenced in a study of technical replicates of blood from a handful of donors (dated by TCRdb to about 2017). Libraries were made using the immunoSEQ multiplex PCR assay. This immuneACCESS table, as held by TCRdb, lists in-frame sequences with V and J called but not all clones. Of the missing ones, under half trace to an unresolved V gene in checked studies; the others have no known cause. In all, the sample holds tens of thousands of clones, and 75% to 90% of those were seen once. The ten largest account for roughly 3.9% of the sample. The sequenced sample consisted of PBMCs. Receptors originate from a human donor in good health. Some clones in this sample may be carry-over from other donors' samples.

The rearrangement links TRBV2 to TRBJ2-7; 10 bases align to TRBD1. The CDR3 is 15 amino acids. Per the germline V gene, CDR1 is SNHLY and CDR2 is FYNNEI. With V trimmed by 6 bases and J by 5 bases, 10 bases remained unmatched. The CDR3 coding sequence is TGTGCCAGCAGCACTCACCGGGACAGGGGTAACGAGCAGTACTTC. Its protein is CASSTHRDRGNEQYF.

The chain employs TRBV10-2 and TRBJ2-1; 9 bases match TRBD2. The CDR3 runs 14 residues. J gave up 8 bases and V 4 bases, and 6 bases lay outside the gene matches. Looked up from germline, CDR1 is WSHSY and CDR2 is SAAADI. The CDR3 reads CASSGAGGMDEQFF. The CDR3 nucleotides are TGCGCCAGCAGTGGTGCGGGGGGGATGGATGAGCAGTTCTTC.

Concerning this clone itself: Distinct nucleotide sequences in the sample also encode this CDR3. This chain uses TRBV5-4 with TRBJ2-2, with D hard to call. The germline gives CDR1 SGHNT, CDR2 YYREEE (reference sequence). Trimming stripped 0 bases from V and 1 base from J, with 7 bases between. The CDR3 extends over 15 amino acids. The CDR3 sequence is CASSLGQKNTGELFF. The DNA for the CDR3 is TGTGCCAGCAGCTTGGGGCAGAAGAACACCGGGGAGCTGTTTTTT.

The gene calls are TRBV11-2 and TRBJ2-1; possibly TRBD1 for D (6 bases). With 5 bases removed from V and 11 bases from J, the gap between germline ends came to 10 bases. The CDR3 consists of 11 residues. Germline loops: CDR1 SGHAT, CDR2 FQNNGV. CDR3 loop: CASSETGKQFF. CDR3 DNA: TGTGCCAGCAGCGAAACAGGGAAGCAGTTCTTC.

This rearrangement joins TRBV14 to TRBJ1-1; 7 nucleotides agree with TRBD1. Germline values: CDR1 SGHDN, CDR2 FVKESK. J was trimmed by 4 bases and V by 4 bases; bases with no gene match: 9. CDR3 length: 15 residues. The CDR3 sequence is CASSRGGILGTEAFF. CDR3 DNA: TGTGCCAGCAGCCGAGGGGGCATTTTGGGCACTGAAGCTTTCTTT.

This clone has just a few counts. This sequence joins TRBV15 and TRBJ2-6; maybe TRBD1 (6 bases). The germline V gene has CDR1 LNHNV and CDR2 YYDKDF (reference sequence). This CDR3 region has 15 residues. V was clipped by 1 base and J by 4 bases, with 8 bases between them. The CDR3 loop is CATSRGDIGANVLTF. In DNA, the CDR3 is TGTGCCACCAGCAGAGGGGACATCGGGGCCAACGTCCTGACTTTC. The whole variable domain, filled in from reference TRBV15 and TRBJ2-6, reads DAMVIQNPRYQVTQFGKPVTLSCSQTLNHNVMYWYQQKSSQAPKLLFHYYDKDFNNEADTPDNFQSRRPNTSFCFLDIRSPGLGDTAMYLCATSRGDIGANVLTFGAGSRLTVL.

A single count supports this clone. V usage is TRBV30 and J usage is TRBJ1-3; D is possibly TRBD1 (6 bases). Trimming cost V 7 bases and J 0 bases, with 10 bases left between them. Germline V gene sequence: CDR1 GTSNPN, CDR2 SVGIG (reference sequence). The CDR3 spans 13 residues. The CDR3 sequence: CAYTTGSGNTIYF. The CDR3 nucleotides are TGTGCCTATACGACAGGCTCTGGAAACACCATATATTTT.

A few counts support this clone. This chain uses TRBV7-2 with TRBJ2-3; tentative D call: TRBD1 (8 bases). V was clipped by 5 bases and J by 0 bases, with 15 bases between them. This CDR3 has 16 residues. CDR1 is SGHTA, CDR2 FQGNSA, per germline. The CDR3 loop reads CASSRGDRRSTDTQYF. DNA of the CDR3: TGTGCCAGCAGCCGGGGGGACAGGCGGAGCACAGATACGCAGTATTTT.

The rearrangement links TRBV21-1 to TRBJ2-1; the DNA was not used to check the table's D call, TRBD2. TRBV21-1 represents a pseudogene. This CDR3 region has 20 residues. This CDR3 reads CASSTSNLGTSGGEYNEQFF. For the CDR3, the DNA is TGTGCCAGCAGCACCTCAAACCTCGGGACTAGCGGGGGAGAATACAATGAGCAGTTCTTC.

This chain joins TRBV29-1 and TRBJ1-2; D gene uncertain. The CDR3 is 13 residues long. With 3 bases removed from V and 4 bases from J, the gap between germline ends came to 12 bases. Germline values: CDR1 SQVTM, CDR2 ANQGSEA. CDR3 nucleotides: TGCAGCGTTGAGGTGGGGAGAGGCTATGGCTACACCTTC. Translation gives CSVEVGRGYGYTF.

The rearrangement links TRBV5-1 to TRBJ1-1; a weak D match, TRBD1 (6 bases). V lost 1 base, J lost 6 bases, and 13 bases lay in between. The length of the CDR3 is 14 residues. The germline V gene has CDR1 SGHRS and CDR2 YFSETQ. CDR3: CASSLYGGGPEAFF. Written as DNA, the CDR3 is TGCGCCAGCAGCTTGTACGGGGGGGGCCCTGAAGCTTTCTTT.

On this clone itself: At one boundary the junction diverges from the germline segment, which might be a read error. The chain combines TRBV4-1 with TRBJ1-6; D might be TRBD1 (5 bases). This CDR3 spans 18 amino acids. CDR1 is MGHRA, CDR2 YSYEKL, per germline. In DNA, the CDR3 is TGCGCCAGCACCCAAGGGGAGGGTCCCGGCTCCTATAATTCACCCCTCCACTTT. Its protein product is CASTQGEGPGSYNSPLHF.

The genes are TRBV5-4 and TRBJ2-2; weak D call: TRBD1 (5 bases). This CDR3 contains 14 residues. V dropped 0 bases and J dropped 7 bases, with 10 bases sitting between them. The germline CDR1 and CDR2 sequences are SGHNT and YYREEE (reference sequence). The CDR3 protein is CASSLAGLGGELFF. In DNA form, the CDR3 reads TGTGCCAGCAGCTTGGCAGGGTTGGGCGGGGAGCTGTTTTTT.

The chain couples TRBV29-1 to TRBJ1-4; 7 bases are shared with TRBD1. This CDR3 has 12 residues. V lost 4 bases and J lost 7; bases outside the gene matches: 3. CDR1 and CDR2 from the germline V gene are SQVTM and ANQGSEA. This chain's CDR3 is CSVVAGGEKLFF. CDR3 nucleotides: TGCAGCGTTGTGGCAGGGGGTGAAAAACTGTTTTTT.

The rearrangement links TRBV6-5 to TRBJ2-7; 7 positions match TRBD1. The CDR3 runs to 13 residues. V lost 6 bases and J lost 3; bases outside the gene matches: 5. Germline CDR1 is MNHEY and CDR2 is SVGAGI. This CDR3 is CASSRQGIYEQYF. CDR3 nucleotide sequence: TGTGCCAGCAGCCGACAGGGCATCTACGAGCAGTACTTC.

The chain links TRBV21-1 to TRBJ2-1; the table gives TRBD1 as D, unverified against the DNA. TRBV21-1 is labeled a pseudogene. This CDR3 is 21 amino acids long. CDR3 in DNA: TGTGCCAGCAGCAAAGCCCACGCACCAGACCATAGACAGGGAGTCAGCAATGAGCAGTTCTTC. Its protein product is CASSKAHAPDHRQGVSNEQFF.

This clone was recorded a few times. The V and J genes are TRBV29-1 and TRBJ2-1, with D possibly TRBD1 on 6 matching bases. Germline V gene sequence: CDR1 SQVTM, CDR2 ANQGSEA. The V gene lost 6 bases and the J gene lost 4 bases, with 10 bases spanning the gap. The CDR3 contains 12 residues. The chain's CDR3 is CSVGQFYNEQFF. CDR3 in DNA: TGCAGCGTCGGACAGTTTTACAATGAGCAGTTCTTC.

Points on this clone: At the DNA level, this CDR3 is encoded by other sequences in the same sample as well. The chain combines TRBV9 with TRBJ2-3; a possible D gene is TRBD1 (6 bases). This CDR3 has 13 residues. V lost 3 bases, J lost 1 base, and 6 bases lay in between. CDR1 is SGDLS, CDR2 YYNGEE, per germline. The CDR3 DNA reads TGTGCCAGCAGCGGGACAGGCACAGATACGCAGTATTTT. It translates to CASSGTGTDTQYF.

The rearrangement joins TRBV5-4 to TRBJ2-5; maybe TRBD2 (6 bases). This CDR3 has 13 residues. Trimming shortened V by 2 bases and J by 5 bases, and 10 bases separated the two germline ends. CDR1 SGHNT and CDR2 YYREEE come from the germline V gene (reference sequence). The CDR3 DNA reads TGTGCCAGCAGCTTTACTGGGAGGGAGACCCAGTACTTC. Translation gives CASSFTGRETQYF. Complete variable domain (other parts from reference TRBV5-4 and TRBJ2-5): ETGVTQSPTHLIKTRGQQVTLRCSSQSGHNTVSWYQQALGQGPQFIFQYYREEENGRGNFPPRFSGLQFPNYSSELNVNALELDDSALYLCASSFTGRETQYFGPGTRLLVL.